The 23 T cell receptor beta chains given below trace back to one sample, sequenced in a study of read filtering for tumor transcriptome and immune sequencing. Molecular barcoded adaptors covering alpha/delta and beta/gamma chains were used on about 390 ng RNA. MiXCR was run by TCRdb on the reads, yielding one entry per CDR3 protein. The sample has roughly 59,000 distinct CDR3 sequences, 15% to 20% seen once. Sequencing was done on a sample of a population of CD138-negative cells sorted from bone marrow. These TCRs come from a donor aged 40 or over with multiple myeloma.

This clonotype counts as medium-sized. V is TRBV7-9 and J is TRBJ2-1, with TRBD1 matching over 7 bases. From germline, CDR1 is SEHNR and CDR2 FQNEAQ (reference sequence). J was trimmed by 11 bases and V by 5 bases; bases with no gene match: 9. This CDR3 has 13 amino acids. The CDR3 loop is CASSTPGQLKQFF. The CDR3 DNA sequence: TGTGCCAGCAGCACCCCGGGACAGCTAAAGCAGTTCTTC.

This clonotype was detected ten times or more. The J gene is TRBJ2-7, the V gene TRBV20-1; TRBD1 agrees at 10 bases. CDR1 and CDR2 (germline): DFQATT, SNEGSKA (reference sequence). The J segment lost 5 bases and the V segment lost 1 base, leaving 5 bases of the junction unmatched. The CDR3 is 14 amino acids. The chain's CDR3 is CSARVGQGVHEQYF. The CDR3 nucleotides are TGCAGTGCTAGAGTCGGACAGGGGGTCCACGAGCAGTACTTC.

There are many counts of this clonotype. The V call is TRBV7-9, the J call TRBJ1-5, with D perhaps TRBD1 (6 bases). Trimming left V 3 bases short and J 0 bases short, with 9 bases between. The CDR3 totals 15 residues. CDR1 and CDR2 from the germline V gene are SEHNR and FQNEAQ (reference sequence). The CDR3 here is CASSFSGDSNQPQHF. CDR3 sequence (DNA): TGTGCCAGCAGCTTTTCAGGGGATAGCAATCAGCCCCAGCATTTT.

This clonotype occurred many times. The chain joins TRBV28 to TRBJ2-5; 13 nucleotides align to TRBD2. The V gene end was trimmed by 6 bases and the J gene end by 5 bases; junction bases not matched to a gene: 9. Germline assignment: CDR1 MDHEN and CDR2 SYDVKM. This CDR3 comprises 16 residues. The CDR3 is CASSSTSGRAWETQYF. The CDR3 DNA is TGTGCCAGCAGCTCCACTAGCGGGAGGGCTTGGGAGACCCAGTACTTC.

This clonotype was seen more than once but under ten times. Sequence at one end of the junction differs from germline and may be a read error. The rearrangement joins TRBV7-7 to TRBJ2-7; 8 nucleotides match TRBD2. This CDR3 has 15 amino acids. Germline loops: CDR1 SSHAT, CDR2 FNYEAQ (reference sequence). Here the CDR3 reads CASSYKSGGFYEQYF. The CDR3 coding sequence is TGTGCTAGCAGCTACAAAAGCGGGGGTTTCTACGAGCAGTACTTC.

Concerning this clonotype: At one end, the junction sequence differs from germline, possibly due to a read error. CDR3 sequence: CAATWALSTDTQCF. The CDR3 DNA reads as TGTGCCGCAACCTGGGCACTGAGCACAGATACGCAGTGTTTT. The J gene is TRBJ2-3, the V gene TRBV10-3; D remains unclear. The CDR3 totals 14 residues. CDR1 ENHRY and CDR2 SYGVKD come from the germline V gene.

This clonotype was counted many times. This chain connects TRBV6-2 or TRBV6-3 to TRBJ2-5; D gene ambiguous. Germline assignment: CDR1 MNHEY and CDR2 SVGEGT. Trimming cost V 2 bases and J 4 bases, with 14 bases left between them. The CDR3 totals 15 residues. In DNA, the CDR3 is TGTGCCAGCAGTTACGACACCCAAGGAAGAGAGACCCAGTACTTC. It specifies CASSYDTQGRETQYF.

This clonotype was picked up many times. The rearrangement uses TRBV11-2 and TRBJ2-2, with D perhaps TRBD2 (7 bases). The germline V and J ends were trimmed by 5 bases and 9 bases, with 25 bases remaining between them. The CDR3 is made up of 17 amino acids. From germline, CDR1 is SGHAT and CDR2 FQNNGV. DNA of the CDR3: TGTGCCAGCAGCCTACGGGGGGCGGGACTTGGTTACCGGGAGCTGTTTTTT. Protein: CASSLRGAGLGYRELFF. The whole variable domain, filled in from reference TRBV11-2 and TRBJ2-2, reads EAGVAQSPRYKIIEKRQSVAFWCNPISGHATLYWYQQILGQGPKLLIQFQNNGVVDDSQLPKDRFSAERLKGVDSTLKIQPAKLEDSAVYLCASSLRGAGLGYRELFFGEGSRLTVL.

This chain joins TRBV5-4 and TRBJ2-7, with 8 nucleotides matching TRBD1. From germline, CDR1 is SGHNT and CDR2 YYREEE (reference sequence). CDR3 length equals 15 residues. V shed 2 bases, J shed 3 bases, and the junction held 7 bases outside the gene matches. CDR3 sequence: CASSFGQGGIYEQYF. CDR3 DNA: TGTGCCAGCAGCTTTGGACAGGGAGGAATCTACGAGCAGTACTTC.

This clonotype occurred many times. The chain uses TRBV19 and TRBJ2-1, with D possibly being TRBD2 (5 bases). This CDR3 region has 13 residues. Germline loops: CDR1 LNHDA, CDR2 SQIVND (reference sequence). V lost 5 bases to trimming and J lost 15 bases, with 20 bases between them. In DNA, the CDR3 is TGTGCCAGTAGTTCCCTCGGAGGATTGATTTGGTTCTTC. Amino acids: CASSSLGGLIWFF.

Many counts were recorded for this clonotype. The chain carries TRBV11-2 and TRBJ2-5, with a weak D call TRBD1 (5 bases). Deletions cut 4 bases from V and 9 bases from J, with 15 bases between. Per the germline V gene, CDR1 is SGHAT and CDR2 is FQNNGV. This CDR3 contains 13 residues. The CDR3 reads CASSSGTQGPQYF. CDR3 sequence (DNA): TGTGCCAGCAGCTCCGGAACCCAGGGTCCCCAGTACTTC. Full variable domain (outside the CDR3, taken from reference TRBV11-2 and TRBJ2-5): EAGVAQSPRYKIIEKRQSVAFWCNPISGHATLYWYQQILGQGPKLLIQFQNNGVVDDSQLPKDRFSAERLKGVDSTLKIQPAKLEDSAVYLCASSSGTQGPQYFGPGTRLLVL.

This clonotype showed up many times. CDR3 loop: CASSQHLAGGRDEQFF. In DNA, the CDR3 is TGTGCCAGCAGCCAACACCTAGCGGGGGGCCGGGATGAGCAGTTCTTC. The chain links TRBV14 to TRBJ2-1; 11 bases are shared with TRBD2. In germline, CDR1 is SGHDN, CDR2 FVKESK. V dropped 2 bases and J dropped 8; count of bases not matched to a gene: 8. This CDR3 contains 16 residues.

This rearrangement joins TRBV18 to TRBJ1-4, with a tentative D call TRBD1 (5 bases). Trimming left V 2 bases short and J 4 bases short, with 11 bases between. This CDR3 contains 15 residues. Germline CDR1 reads KGHSH; CDR2 reads LQKENI. This chain's CDR3 is CASSPENRRNEKLFF. CDR3 sequence (DNA): TGTGCCAGCTCACCAGAAAACAGGCGTAATGAAAAACTGTTTTTT.

At least ten counts were recorded for this clonotype. The chain employs TRBV12-3 or TRBV12-4 and TRBJ2-1; D unclear. CDR3 length: 14 residues. The V end lost 7 bases, the J end lost 5 bases, and 15 bases lay between the germline ends. The CDR3 protein is CASTQFGLDNEQFF. In DNA form, the CDR3 reads TGTGCCAGCACCCAATTCGGGCTTGACAATGAGCAGTTCTTC.

This clonotype has ten or more counts. The chain is built from TRBV5-1 and TRBJ2-7, with 8 bases identical to TRBD2. The CDR3 has 15 amino acids. V lost 0 bases and J lost 0; bases outside the gene matches: 2. The V gene's germline CDR1 is SGHRS and CDR2 YFSETQ. The CDR3 spells CASSLVAGGSYEQYF. CDR3 bases: TGCGCCAGCAGCTTGGTCGCGGGGGGCTCCTACGAGCAGTACTTC.

J is TRBJ2-5 and V is TRBV11-2, with no clear D. The CDR3 runs to 13 residues. Germline V gene lookup returns CDR1 SGHAT and CDR2 FQNNGV. Trimming pared 3 bases from V and 5 bases from J, leaving 10 bases between. CDR3 region: CASSFRSWETQYF. The CDR3 DNA reads as TGTGCCAGCAGCTTCCGCAGCTGGGAGACCCAGTACTTC.

This clonotype is a singleton in its sample. At one end the junction does not follow the germline gene, possibly because of a read error. The chain is built from TRBV3-1 and TRBJ2-5; a weak D match, TRBD2 (6 bases). Germline assignment: CDR1 LGHDT and CDR2 YNNKEL (reference sequence). The CDR3 length is 14 residues. This CDR3 reads CASGQDGGRETQYF. Here the CDR3 DNA reads TGTGCCAGCGGCCAAGATGGAGGGCGGGAGACCCAGTACTTC.

This clonotype was seen repeatedly, ten times or more. This sequence joins TRBV6-5 and TRBJ2-5; 7 nucleotides agree with TRBD1. CDR3 length: 15 amino acids. After removal of 3 bases from V and 1 base from J, the junction contained 5 bases not matched to a gene. The germline V gene encodes CDR1 MNHEY and CDR2 SVGAGI. CDR3: CASSYWRQGQETQYF. DNA for the CDR3: TGTGCCAGCAGTTATTGGCGACAGGGCCAAGAGACCCAGTACTTC.

This clonotype has at least ten counts. The chain employs TRBV7-6 and TRBJ2-3; D is unclear. This CDR3 contains 17 residues. Trimming removed 3 bases at V and 0 bases at J, with 16 bases between. Germline lookup yields CDR1 SGHVS and CDR2 FNYEAQ. The CDR3 sequence: CASSFVGAQSSTDTQYF. In DNA form, the CDR3 reads TGTGCCAGCAGCTTTGTGGGTGCCCAATCTAGCACAGATACGCAGTATTTT.

This clonotype was seen repeatedly, ten times or more. The chain uses TRBV5-8 and TRBJ1-6; 7 nucleotides match TRBD1. The V and J ends lost 2 bases and 11 bases, in that order; junction bases with no gene match: 7. The length of the CDR3 is 14 residues. Germline assignment: CDR1 SGHTS and CDR2 YDEGEE. The CDR3 DNA reads as TGTGCCAGCAGCTTTCTGCGACAGGGAGCACCCCTCCACTTT. Translating it yields CASSFLRQGAPLHF. Variable domain in full (rest from reference TRBV5-8 and TRBJ1-6): EAGVTQSPTHLIKTRGQQATLRCSPISGHTSVYWYQQALGLGLQFLLWYDEGEERNRGNFPPRFSGRQFPNYSSELNVNALELEDSALYLCASSFLRQGAPLHFGNGTRLTVT.

This clonotype was found many times. This chain uses TRBV7-3 with TRBJ2-5; 8 nucleotides agree with TRBD2. Germline CDR1 and CDR2: SGHTA and FQGTGA. This CDR3 is 15 amino acids long. The junction had 7 bases not matched to a gene; V was cut back by 2 bases and J by 5 bases. The CDR3 loop reads CASSLYGGAGETQYF. CDR3 nucleotides: TGTGCCAGCAGCTTATACGGGGGGGCCGGTGAGACCCAGTACTTC.

This clonotype has ten or more counts. This sequence joins TRBV3-1 and TRBJ2-3, with D tentatively TRBD1 (5 bases). The V and J ends lost 4 bases and 4 bases respectively, with 12 bases between them. This CDR3 has 14 amino acids. Germline values: CDR1 LGHDT, CDR2 YNNKEL (reference sequence). CDR3 in amino acids: CASSPLRGSDTQYF. In nucleotides, the CDR3 is TGTGCCAGCAGCCCGTTAAGGGGCTCAGATACGCAGTATTTT.

This clonotype has a count of ten or more. This chain links TRBV19 with TRBJ2-3; TRBD2 matches at 7 bases. CDR3 length: 13 residues. Trimming at V came to 8 bases and at J to 2 bases, leaving 4 bases not matched to a gene. The germline V gene has CDR1 LNHDA and CDR2 SQIVND (reference sequence). For the CDR3, the DNA is TGTGCCAGTGGGCTAGCGGACACAGATACGCAGTATTTT. It translates to CASGLADTDTQYF.